The TCR beta chain under discussion was sequenced for a study of type 1 regulatory T cells. The wider study: This in vitro CD4 product, T-allo10, is enriched for Tr1 cells and alloantigen-specific.

The CDR3 consists of 15 residues. CDR1 MNHEY and CDR2 SMNVEV come from the germline V gene (reference sequence). Trimming shortened V by 10 bases and J by 2 bases, and 20 bases separated the two germline ends. TCRdb passed the reads through MiXCR, listing each CDR3 protein once. The repertoire holds about 100,000 distinct CDR3 sequences, with 25% to 40% as singletons. This receptor was obtained from a human donor in good health. The chain combines TRBV27 with TRBJ2-5; D may correspond to TRBD1 or TRBD2 (5 bases each). The sequenced sample was CD4+ T cells, either the whole sample or a sorted fraction (not recorded which). This chain's CDR3 is CATQGTGLDQETQYF. In DNA, the CDR3 is TGTGCCACCCAAGGGACGGGCCTTGATCAAGAGACCCAGTACTTC.